This entry lists 4 T cell receptor beta chains sequenced from one sample in a study of somatic mutations in cytotoxic T cells in rheumatoid arthritis. The repertoire was sequenced with immunoSEQ multiplex PCR; TCRdb's copy has only in-frame clones and lacks some. The data hold about 16,000 clones, with approximately 75% observed a single time. The specimen sequenced was CD8+ T cells sorted from blood. All receptors derive from an adult with rheumatoid arthritis.

J is TRBJ2-2 and V is TRBV7-2; D is perhaps TRBD1 or TRBD2 (5 bases each). CDR1 is SGHTA and CDR2 is FQGNSA in the germline V gene. This CDR3 has 15 residues. The V end was cut by 1 base, the J end by 4 bases, with 10 bases between. The CDR3 reads CASSLDTGGTGELFF. For the CDR3, the DNA is TGTGCCAGCAGCTTAGATACTGGGGGCACCGGGGAGCTGTTTTTT.

This chain uses TRBV4-3 with TRBJ1-5; D gene unclear. The V end was cut by 3 bases, the J end by 9 bases, with 18 bases between. CDR3 size: 15 residues. The germline CDR1 and CDR2 sequences are LGHNA and YSLEER. CDR3 nucleotides: TGCGCCAGCAGCCAGGGGAAGGGCCTCGGGGTGCCCCAGCATTTT. Translating it yields CASSQGKGLGVPQHF.

The rearrangement uses TRBV28 and TRBJ1-2, with D perhaps TRBD1 (5 bases). This CDR3 is built from 14 residues. Trimming left V 1 base short and J 10 bases short, with 16 bases between. CDR1 and CDR2 from the germline V gene are MDHEN and SYDVKM. CDR3 sequence (DNA): TGTGCCAGCAGTTTATCTACCAGGGCTTCGGCCTACACCTTC. Translation: CASSLSTRASAYTF.

The V gene is TRBV10-2, the J gene TRBJ2-1, with 10 bases fitting TRBD2. Germline loops: CDR1 WSHSY, CDR2 SAAADI. This CDR3 is built from 15 residues. V gave up 5 bases and J gave up 4 bases; unmatched junction bases: 5. This chain's CDR3 is CASSSGREGYNEQFF. The DNA of the CDR3 is TGCGCCAGCAGTAGCGGGAGGGAAGGTTACAATGAGCAGTTCTTC.